This T cell receptor beta chain was recovered during a study of prognosis after radiotherapy for stage I lung cancer. Study details: Distant metastases developed in a handful of patients after radiotherapy (median around seven months); about 14 showed no significant progression. Study findings and constraints: Lower Shannon entropy values were found after stereotactic body radiation therapy in patients who developed distant metastases.

Each of the patients had no lymph node involvement on CT and PET/CT and no prior chemotherapy, radiotherapy or other malignancies. To note about this clonotype: Its matching antigen is unknown. Mismatch with germline at one junction end may stem from a read error.

From genomic DNA, two-round multiplex PCR was used to amplify TCR beta CDR3. Specific primers for each TRBV and TRBJ gene were what first-round PCR used. TCRdb itself ran the multiplex PCR reads through MiXCR, one entry per CDR3 protein. Of roughly 29,000 distinct CDR3 sequences listed, approximately 31% are singletons. This CDR3 contains 15 residues. CDR1 is SGHAT and CDR2 is FQNNGV in the germline V gene. V gene TRBV11-2 combines with J gene TRBJ2-7; D ambiguous. The starting material was PBMCs, obtained before or after stereotactic body radiation therapy (not recorded which). The TCR was taken from a donor aged 50 or older with non-small cell lung cancer. CDR3 sequence: CASSFSTWASYDQYF. The CDR3 nucleotides read TGTGCCAGCAGCTTCTCTACATGGGCCTCCTACGATCAGTACTTC.